This T cell receptor (beta chain) was retrieved from a study of radiotherapy plus CTLA-4 blockade in lung cancer. Study-level points and caveats: Tumor-origin TCR clones grew in blood after radiotherapy plus ipilimumab. Reports state that early shifts in blood T cell clones, with interferon-beta, best predicted response.

Measured with immunoSEQ multiplex PCR; TCRdb has only the in-frame clones, and not every one. The sample carries 80,000 or so clones, approximately 84% recorded once. Comment on this clone: Its specificity is unknown.

Trimming took off 3 bases at V and 8 bases at J, with 13 bases between the two ends. The CDR3 spans 13 residues. Germline loops: CDR1 KGHSH, CDR2 LQKENI. The chain is built from TRBV18 and TRBJ1-2, with D perhaps matching TRBD1 (5 bases). This TCR derives from a human donor with non-small cell lung cancer who had stable disease on radiotherapy plus ipilimumab. Specimen: peripheral blood, collected from a patient treated with radiotherapy plus ipilimumab. The CDR3 nucleotides read TGTGCCAGCTCACCCCGGGACGCCGCGGGCTACACCTTC. This sequence encodes CASSPRDAAGYTF. The entire variable domain, with the rest obtained from reference TRBV18 and TRBJ1-2, is as follows: NAGVMQNPRHLVRRRGQEARLRCSPMKGHSHVYWYRQLPEEGLKFMVYLQKENIIDESGMPKERFSAEFPKEGPSILRIQQVVRGDSAAYFCASSPRDAAGYTFGSGTRLTVV.